A single T cell receptor beta chain is shown here with its context. PCR employed 60 Vbeta and 13 Jbeta primers. TCRdb's copy holds only in-frame clones and misses some; the assay was immunoSEQ multiplex PCR. This repertoire shows 65,000 or so clones, 70% to 85% found once; its top ten account for approximately 3.4%. This sample is drawn from a study of cytomegalovirus exposure and HLA in healthy donors. The germline gives CDR1 MDHEN, CDR2 SYDVKM. This CDR3 contains 14 residues. V was trimmed by 3 bases and J by 0 bases, leaving 9 bases between them. This TCR was recovered from a woman aged 40 to 50 in good health and CMV-seropositive. The chain is built from TRBV28 and TRBJ2-7, with D maybe TRBD2 (5 bases). Sequencing was done on a sample of PBMCs. CDR3 residues: CASSLEDTSYEQYF. The CDR3 DNA follows: TGTGCCAGCAGTTTGGAGGATACCTCCTACGAGCAGTACTTC.